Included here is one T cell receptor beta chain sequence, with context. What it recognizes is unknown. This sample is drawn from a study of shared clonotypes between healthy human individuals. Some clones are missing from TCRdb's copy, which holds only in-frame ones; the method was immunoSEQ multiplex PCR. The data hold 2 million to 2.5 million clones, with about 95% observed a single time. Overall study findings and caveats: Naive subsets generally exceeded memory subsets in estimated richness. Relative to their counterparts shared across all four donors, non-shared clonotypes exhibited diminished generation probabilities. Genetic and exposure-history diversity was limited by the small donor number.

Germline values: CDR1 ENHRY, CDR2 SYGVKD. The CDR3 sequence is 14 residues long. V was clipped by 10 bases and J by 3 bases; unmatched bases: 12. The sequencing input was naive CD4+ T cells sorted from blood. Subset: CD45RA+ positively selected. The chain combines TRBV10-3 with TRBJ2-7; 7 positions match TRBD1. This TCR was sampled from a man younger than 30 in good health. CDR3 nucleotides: TGTGCCACCCAGGACAGGACGAATGACTACGAGCAGTACTTC. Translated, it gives CATQDRTNDYEQYF.